This T cell receptor (beta chain) was obtained from a study of T cells in Graves' hyperthyroidism and ophthalmopathy (dated by TCRdb to the late 2010s). About the investigation overall: Peripheral blood samples were taken at initial diagnosis, before any treatment was given. To identify distinguishing TCR V-J signatures, a discovery cohort of 100 patients was used, comprising 43 with Graves' ophthalmopathy and 55 to 65 with stable Graves' hyperthyroidism. Whether ophthalmopathy could be predicted prospectively was tested in an independent validation cohort made up of about 20 hyperthyroidism patients plus 17 patients who later progressed to ophthalmopathy. The roughly 90 discovery patients were divided at random into training and test sets in a 7:3 ratio. The study also compared thyroid tissue and blood T-cell repertoires from over 5 Graves' hyperthyroidism patients. After blood sampling, hyperthyroidism patients were treated with methimazole at a starting dose of 30 mg daily, and ophthalmopathy patients were treated with high-dose intravenous methylprednisolone. The paper describes TCR Vbeta CDR3 sequencing of more than 120 peripheral blood samples, made up of some 42 ophthalmopathy patients, around 78 hyperthyroidism patients and about 17 progressor patients. Results and caveats for the whole study, not just this receptor: In validation, the model predicted progression to ophthalmopathy a median of about 6.8 months before onset, with over 60% sensitivity and nearly 75% specificity. Sample size was not statistically predetermined, and investigators were not blinded to group allocation. Ophthalmopathy was separated from stable hyperthyroidism by a 13 V-J signature model, with around 88% sensitivity and 81% to 82% specificity obtained in cross-validation and 80%/75% obtained in testing. Blood samples also contained most of the expanded thyroid clonotypes (frequency above 0.001), which suggests that blood repertoires may reflect thyroid immune responses.

This clonotype was found many times. Its antigen remains unidentified. There are no base qualities to consult, and no much larger clone falls within one base. Amplification of TCR beta CDR3 regions was carried out from RNA transcripts. A first-round RT-PCR of the TCR CDR3 used the HTBI primer set with the Qiagen OneStep RT-PCR kit. A second multiplex PCR round built the libraries, followed by size selection and purification. Paired-end sequencing of the libraries was performed with 100 bp reads on an Illumina HiSeq2000. Processing in the source paper ran as follows. Raw data were processed with SOAPnuke, discarding reads with adapters, uncalled bases, mean Phred below 15, or no exact constant-primer or identifier match. COPE v1.2.5 was used to merge high-quality paired reads, and clonotypes were defined as unique nucleotide sequences. MiTCR v1.1 was used to align clonotypes to the IMGT TRBV, TRBD and TRBJ reference segments. Analysis was restricted to V-J combinations with a frequency above 0.0001, which covered about 99% of repertoires. A TCS score was defined as the ratio between F50 (clonal expansion) and ExV (chaos), using BLOSUM62-based TCRdist between CDR3 peptides within each V-J. Welch's t-statistics and random forest reduced fewer than 600 V-J features to about 12, which were used in a naive Bayes classifier (R e1071). The public sequencing data were trimmed at Q25 with fastp and processed into clonotypes with MiXCR by TCRdb, which kept only in-frame beta chains. Every entry covers one CDR3 protein and lists the most common genes and DNA from its rows. For this entry, the V and J calls and clone size follow TCRdb and not the study's own pipeline. A total of roughly 520,000 distinct CDR3 sequences appear in this sample, roughly 25% of them only once. Approximately 10% of the sample rests with the top ten.

In the ophthalmopathy patients, disease was moderately to severely active, with a Clinical Activity Score of 3 or more, a NOSPECS grade of 4 or more, and a duration of less than 3 months. The study excluded patients with uncontrolled infections, other autoimmune diseases, pregnancy or lactation. Diagnoses relied on clinical symptoms, serum thyroxine and TRAb, thyroid ultrasound and orbital computed tomography. PBMCs were separated from roughly 9.3 ml of fresh peripheral blood using Ficoll-Paque density gradient centrifugation. Total RNA was extracted using Trizol reagent, and RNA quality was assessed on an Agilent 2100 Bioanalyzer. Including cysteine and phenylalanine, the CDR3 has 15 amino acids. The CDR3 DNA has 45 bases and is translated from base 1. Trimming accounts for 6 bases at V and 2 bases at J, while the number of junction bases matched to no gene is 5.

The receptor comes from a woman aged 25 to 45 with Graves' ophthalmopathy. The chain uses TRBV12-3 or TRBV12-4 and TRBJ2-2; 8 central bases correspond to TRBD1. Sequenced: blood. This receptor has the CDR3 CASRTDRANTGELFF. The base sequence is TGTGCCAGCAGGACGGACAGGGCTAACACCGGGGAGCTGTTTTTT.